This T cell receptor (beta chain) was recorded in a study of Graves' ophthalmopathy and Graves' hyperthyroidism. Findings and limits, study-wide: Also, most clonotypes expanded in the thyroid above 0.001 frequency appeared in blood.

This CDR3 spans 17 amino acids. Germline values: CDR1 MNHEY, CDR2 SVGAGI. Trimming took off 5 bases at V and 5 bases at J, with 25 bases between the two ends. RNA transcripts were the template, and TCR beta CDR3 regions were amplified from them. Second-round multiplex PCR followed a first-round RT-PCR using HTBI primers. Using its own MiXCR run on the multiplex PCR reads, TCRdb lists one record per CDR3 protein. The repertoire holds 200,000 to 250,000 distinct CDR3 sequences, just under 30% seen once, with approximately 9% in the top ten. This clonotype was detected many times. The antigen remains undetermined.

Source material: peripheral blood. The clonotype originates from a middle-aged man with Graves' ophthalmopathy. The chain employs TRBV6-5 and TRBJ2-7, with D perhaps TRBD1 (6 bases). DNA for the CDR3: TGTGCCAGCAGTCCTTCCGGGGCACAGGGTAATTTCGACGAGCAGTACTTC. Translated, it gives CASSPSGAQGNFDEQYF.